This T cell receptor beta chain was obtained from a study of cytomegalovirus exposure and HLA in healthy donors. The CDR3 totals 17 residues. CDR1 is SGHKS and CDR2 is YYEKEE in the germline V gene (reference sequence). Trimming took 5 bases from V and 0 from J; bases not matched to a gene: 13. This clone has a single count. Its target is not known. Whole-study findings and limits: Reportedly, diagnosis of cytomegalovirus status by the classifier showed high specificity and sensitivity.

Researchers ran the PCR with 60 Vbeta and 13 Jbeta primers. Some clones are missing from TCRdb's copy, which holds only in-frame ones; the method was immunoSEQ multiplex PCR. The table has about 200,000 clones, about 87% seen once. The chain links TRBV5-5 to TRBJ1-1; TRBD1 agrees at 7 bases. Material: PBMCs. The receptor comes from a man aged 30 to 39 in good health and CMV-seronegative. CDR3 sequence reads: CASREGRQGVMNTEAFF. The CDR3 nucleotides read TGTGCCAGCAGAGAAGGCCGACAGGGCGTCATGAACACTGAAGCTTTCTTT.